The clone carrying this T cell receptor beta chain was counted only a few times. Its antigen is still unknown. Profiling relied on immunoSEQ multiplex PCR, and the TCRdb table lists in-frame clones only, not all of them. Of around 75,000 clones listed, approximately 88% are singletons. The CDR3 loop spans 14 amino acids. J gave up 8 bases and V 5 bases, and 5 bases lay outside the gene matches. In germline, CDR1 is SNHLY, CDR2 FYNNEI. These data are taken from a study of T cell responses to AZD1222 COVID-19 vaccine. Study-wide findings and caveats: Vaccine-related CD4 TCRs covered spike, predominating at 160-218 and 743-854. Among those given AZD1222, only 6 or 7 were seropositive at baseline. Elevations in Spike-specific TCR breadth and depth followed administration of two AZD1222 doses. A mostly white British donor set with more females was recruited, and clonal diversity was possibly underestimated.

Source: peripheral blood, taken 28 days after the second dose of the MenACWY control vaccine. The clonotype comes from an adult who received the MenACWY meningococcal vaccine as a control. The chain joins TRBV2 to TRBJ2-2; 10 nucleotides line up with TRBD2. The CDR3 nucleotides are TGTGCCAGCAGTCGGACTAGCGGCCTTGGGGAGCTGTTTTTT. Protein product: CASSRTSGLGELFF. Looking up the rest from reference TRBV2 and TRBJ2-2 gives the full variable domain: EPEVTQTPSHQVTQMGQEVILRCVPISNHLYFYWYRQILGQKVEFLVSFYNNEISEKSEIFDDQFSVERPDGSNFTLKIRSTKLEDSAMYFCASSRTSGLGELFFGEGSRLTVL.